This passage covers 14 T cell receptor beta chains from one sample sequenced in a study of T-cell reconstitution after alpha-beta-depleted transplantation in children. Library preparation (for TCRbeta) was performed with unique molecular identifiers. TCRdb re-called the PCR reads through MiXCR, storing one row per CDR3 protein. The sample has over 25,000 distinct CDR3 sequences, over 15% seen once; the top ten hold 35%. The sequencing here drew on PBMCs, mostly from graft donor cells, taken 60 days after TCRalphabeta/CD19-depleted stem cell transplant. The origin of the receptors is a male patient aged 2-15 years who had a stem cell transplant for acute lymphoblastic leukemia, so the T cells may come from the graft donor.

The J gene is TRBJ2-5, the V gene TRBV19, with 9 bases that match TRBD1. V lost 4 bases and J lost 0; bases outside the gene matches: 6. The CDR3 extends over 16 amino acids. CDR1 is LNHDA and CDR2 is SQIVND in the germline V gene (reference sequence). As DNA, the CDR3 is TGTGCCAGTAGTACGCCGACAGGGGGGTACCAAGAGACCCAGTACTTC. Translation gives CASSTPTGGYQETQYF.

The V gene is TRBV6-1, the J gene TRBJ2-7; D gene unclear. The CDR3 has 14 amino acids. Germline-derived CDR1 and CDR2 are MNHNS and SASEGT. With 2 bases removed from V and 4 bases from J, the gap between germline ends came to 12 bases. CDR3 protein: CASSEKDPPYEQYF. The CDR3, as DNA: TGTGCCAGCAGTGAAAAGGACCCCCCTTACGAGCAGTACTTC.

In its sample, this clonotype was seen many times. The chain joins TRBV20-1 to TRBJ2-1; TRBD2 matches at 9 bases. The germline V gene encodes CDR1 DFQATT and CDR2 SNEGSKA (reference sequence). There are 17 residues in the CDR3. Losses at the gene ends were 0 bases for V and 6 bases for J; bases not matched to a gene: 12. The CDR3 reads CSARDPSSGSIINEQFF. CDR3 DNA sequence: TGCAGTGCTAGAGATCCTAGTAGCGGGAGTATAATCAATGAGCAGTTCTTC.

The gene calls are TRBV2 and TRBJ2-7; tentatively, D is TRBD2 (5 bases). Trimming took 6 bases from V and 4 from J, leaving 13 bases between them. CDR1 is SNHLY and CDR2 is FYNNEI in the germline V gene. The CDR3 is 13 residues long. The CDR3 DNA reads as TGTGCCAGCAGCGAAAGCCCGGGGTACGAGCAGTACTTC. This gives the protein CASSESPGYEQYF.

The sample holds many counts of this clonotype. The chain couples TRBV7-2 to TRBJ2-7; D is possibly TRBD1 (5 bases). The V gene lost 2 bases and the J gene lost 5 bases, with 16 bases spanning the gap. Germline assignment: CDR1 SGHTA and CDR2 FQGNSA. There are 15 residues in the CDR3. The CDR3 loop is CASSLSPGRRNEQYF. The DNA of the CDR3 is TGTGCCAGCAGCTTATCCCCAGGGCGTCGTAACGAGCAGTACTTC.

This clonotype came up many times. The CDR3 loop reads CSASKLISSYEQYF. The CDR3 DNA follows: TGCAGTGCTAGCAAGCTAATATCCTCCTACGAGCAGTACTTC. This sequence joins TRBV20-1 and TRBJ2-7; D is unresolved. The germline gives CDR1 DFQATT, CDR2 SNEGSKA (reference sequence). CDR3 length: 14 amino acids. V lost 3 bases and J 0 bases, leaving 12 bases between the germline ends.

V is TRBV28 and J is TRBJ1-1; no definite D call. The germline gives CDR1 MDHEN, CDR2 SYDVKM. This CDR3 region has 12 residues. V was clipped by 7 bases and J by 9 bases, with 15 bases between them. The CDR3 bases are TGTGCCAGCAAATCGAGACGGACTAAAGCTTTCTTT. Its protein product is CASKSRRTKAFF.

V and J are TRBV2 and TRBJ1-4; D unclear. CDR3 length: 12 amino acids. The V and J ends lost 4 bases and 8 bases respectively, with 8 bases between them. Germline V gives CDR1 SNHLY, CDR2 FYNNEI. CDR3 bases: TGTGCCAGCAGTGGGGCAGGCGAAAAACTGTTTTTT. The encoded protein is CASSGAGEKLFF.

J is TRBJ1-4 and V is TRBV27; D gene ambiguous. Trimming shortened V by 7 bases and J by 8 bases, and 17 bases separated the two germline ends. The germline V gene encodes CDR1 MNHEY and CDR2 SMNVEV (reference sequence). The CDR3 loop spans 14 amino acids. The CDR3 DNA reads TGTGCCAGCATGACGTCGGGCAGGTCGGAAAAACTGTTTTTT. It specifies CASMTSGRSEKLFF.

The sample holds many counts of this clonotype. This rearrangement joins TRBV7-8 to TRBJ1-5; possible D gene TRBD1, 5 bases. CDR1 and CDR2 (germline): SGHVS, FQNEAQ. This CDR3 comprises 18 residues. Deletions cut 1 base from V and 0 bases from J, with 16 bases between. In DNA, the CDR3 is TGTGCCAGCAGCTTAGTGACAGCCGTAGGCATTAGCAATCAGCCCCAGCATTTT. It yields the protein CASSLVTAVGISNQPQHF.

This chain uses TRBV25-1 with TRBJ1-4, with a possible D match to TRBD1 (5 bases). The CDR3 totals 14 residues. V was cut by 3 bases and J by 7 bases, with 12 bases left in between. In germline, CDR1 is MGHDK, CDR2 SYGVNS. As DNA, the CDR3 is TGTGCCAGCAGTGAGGGGGGTAGGGGTGAAAAACTGTTTTTT. Amino acids: CASSEGGRGEKLFF.

The rearrangement uses TRBV20-1 and TRBJ2-7; unclear D gene. V lost 6 bases, J lost 1 base, and 10 bases lay in between. This CDR3 is 12 amino acids long. The germline V gene has CDR1 DFQATT and CDR2 SNEGSKA (reference sequence). Here the CDR3 DNA reads TGCAGTGCCCGCCGCACGTCCTACGAGCAGTACTTC. Encoded protein: CSARRTSYEQYF.

V gene TRBV4-2 combines with J gene TRBJ2-4; 15 bases match TRBD2. V lost 0 bases and J lost 8; bases outside the gene matches: 8. The germline V gene encodes CDR1 LGHNA and CDR2 YNFKEQ. The CDR3 extends over 18 amino acids. CDR3 loop: CASSQDHRTSGGADIQYF. The CDR3 DNA sequence: TGTGCCAGCAGCCAAGATCATAGGACTAGCGGGGGGGCGGACATTCAGTACTTC.

This clonotype was seen many times. The chain uses TRBV20-1 and TRBJ1-2, with unresolved D. The CDR3 length is 12 residues. CDR1 DFQATT and CDR2 SNEGSKA come from the germline V gene (reference sequence). The ends were cut back, 3 bases at V and 5 bases at J, with 10 bases in the middle. In nucleotides, the CDR3 is TGCAGTGCTAGTTCTGTAGGGTATGGCTACACCTTC. This sequence encodes CSASSVGYGYTF.